The 20 T cell receptor beta chains below come from one sample, sequenced in a study of beta chain features in type 1 diabetes. The investigators reverse transcribed all of the isolated RNA, so they sequenced expressed TCRB transcripts. Sequenced by immunoSEQ multiplex PCR; TCRdb stores in-frame clones only, minus some. The sample shows about 360,000 clones, around an eighth of them seen only once. Sequencing was performed on naive CD4+ T cells from blood. All receptors come from a man younger than 35 in good health.

This clone has more than one count but fewer than ten. V gene TRBV25-1 combines with J gene TRBJ1-3; D may be TRBD1 (6 bases). Trimming left V 1 base short and J 0 bases short, with 13 bases between. The CDR3 sequence is 17 residues long. In germline, CDR1 is MGHDK, CDR2 SYGVNS. This CDR3 is CASSEFGTKSSGNTIYF. The CDR3 DNA follows: TGTGCCAGCAGTGAATTCGGGACAAAGAGCTCTGGAAACACCATATATTTT. Complete variable domain (other parts from reference TRBV25-1 and TRBJ1-3): EADIYQTPRYLVIGTGKKITLECSQTMGHDKMYWYQQDPGMELHLIHYSYGVNSTEKGDLSSESTVSRIRTEHFPLTLESARPSHTSQYLCASSEFGTKSSGNTIYFGEGSWLTVV.

There are a few counts of this clone. V and J are TRBV28 and TRBJ2-3, with 7 positions matching TRBD1. The CDR3 length is 15 residues. Unmatched junction bases numbered 10, after V lost 6 bases and J lost 4 bases. Looked up from germline, CDR1 is MDHEN and CDR2 is SYDVKM. This CDR3 reads CASSHGQAGSDTQYF. The CDR3 DNA reads as TGTGCCAGCAGCCACGGACAGGCTGGGTCAGATACGCAGTATTTT.

A single count supports this clone. This sequence joins TRBV6-1 and TRBJ1-6; D ambiguous. Germline values: CDR1 MNHNS, CDR2 SASEGT. This CDR3 is 12 amino acids long. Trimming removed 8 bases from V and 11 bases from J, with 13 bases in between. The CDR3 DNA reads TGTGCCAGCTTCCCAGGCCCGACACCCCTCCACTTT. Amino acids: CASFPGPTPLHF.

The table lists this clone with a few counts. The chain is built from TRBV5-1 and TRBJ2-5; 8 nucleotides line up with TRBD1. The V segment lost 0 bases and the J segment 5 bases; nucleotides outside the gene matches: 6. The CDR3 contains 15 residues. Germline CDR1 and CDR2: SGHRS and YFSETQ. Here the CDR3 DNA reads TGCGCCAGCAGCTTGGCGCGGACAGGGAGGGAGACCCAGTACTTC. Amino acid sequence: CASSLARTGRETQYF.

The chain uses TRBV7-3 and TRBJ1-2, with a weak D call TRBD1 (5 bases). The V gene's germline CDR1 is SGHTA and CDR2 FQGTGA. This CDR3 has 13 amino acids. Trimming left V 2 bases short and J 7 bases short, with 11 bases between. The CDR3 DNA sequence: TGTGCCAGCAGCTTACCGGGGGACGGTGGCTACACCTTC. The encoded protein is CASSLPGDGGYTF.

This clone was recorded a few times. This chain links TRBV30 with TRBJ1-2; 7 bases match TRBD1. Trimming cost V 0 bases and J 2 bases; bases outside gene matches: 6. Germline CDR1 GTSNPN, CDR2 SVGIG (reference sequence). This CDR3 has 15 residues. CDR3 DNA: TGTGCCTGGAGTGTTCCCAAGACAGGGAACTATGGCTACACCTTC. Its protein product is CAWSVPKTGNYGYTF.

This clone was recorded a few times. CDR3 nucleotides: TGCAGCGTTCAACGACAGGGGAATGAGCAGTTCTTC. Protein: CSVQRQGNEQFF. The chain has TRBV29-1 and TRBJ2-1, with 8 bases lining up with TRBD1. Germline V CDR1 and CDR2: SQVTM, ANQGSEA. The V segment lost 5 bases and the J segment 7 bases; nucleotides outside the gene matches: 4. The length of the CDR3 is 12 residues.

This clone has only a few counts. The CDR3 here is CASRGTLWTQYF. CDR3 DNA: TGTGCCAGCAGAGGGACTTTGTGGACCCAGTACTTC. The V call is TRBV25-1, the J call TRBJ2-5; a possible D gene is TRBD2 (6 bases). Germline V CDR1 and CDR2: MGHDK, SYGVNS. The CDR3 totals 12 residues. Trimming shortened V by 6 bases and J by 7 bases, and 12 bases separated the two germline ends.

Only a few counts were recorded for this clone. The J gene is TRBJ2-2, the V gene TRBV5-1; TRBD2 matches at 9 bases. V was clipped by 5 bases and J by 6 bases; unmatched bases: 8. This CDR3 region has 15 residues. The germline gives CDR1 SGHRS, CDR2 YFSETQ. The CDR3: CASSTSGPPAGELFF. The CDR3 coding sequence is TGCGCCAGCAGTACTAGCGGGCCACCGGCCGGGGAGCTGTTTTTT.

This clone was found a few times. The chain recombines TRBV19 with TRBJ1-2; TRBD1 aligns across 9 bases. CDR1 is LNHDA and CDR2 is SQIVND in the germline V gene (reference sequence). This CDR3 comprises 15 residues. The junction had 14 bases not matched to a gene; V was cut back by 5 bases and J by 10 bases. The CDR3 spells CASSRLPGTGSNYTF. CDR3 nucleotide sequence: TGTGCCAGTAGTCGGCTCCCCGGGACAGGGTCGAACTACACCTTC.

This clone has just a few counts. The gene calls are TRBV5-4 and TRBJ2-1, with 13 bases lining up with TRBD2. Trimming removed 0 bases from V and 4 bases from J; junction bases left unmatched: 4. Germline V gene data show CDR1 as SGHNT and CDR2 as YYREEE (reference sequence). The CDR3 runs to 17 residues. The CDR3 loop reads CASSLGLAGGSYNEQFF. The CDR3, as DNA: TGTGCCAGCAGCTTGGGACTAGCGGGGGGTTCATACAATGAGCAGTTCTTC.

This clone was seen more than once but under ten times. V usage is TRBV4-3 and J usage is TRBJ1-2, with no clear D. Trimming cost V 4 bases and J 4 bases, with 13 bases left between them. This CDR3 spans 14 amino acids. Germline V gives CDR1 LGHNA, CDR2 YSLEER. The CDR3 loop is CASSRDSGSYGYTF. CDR3 bases: TGCGCCAGCAGCCGCGACTCGGGGTCCTATGGCTACACCTTC.

V is TRBV27 and J is TRBJ2-7; no clear D. The V and J ends lost 5 bases and 4 bases respectively, with 6 bases between them. Germline V gene lookup returns CDR1 MNHEY and CDR2 SMNVEV (reference sequence). The CDR3 covers 11 residues. The CDR3 DNA follows: TGTGCCAGCAGTGCCTATTACGAGCAGTACTTC. Its protein product is CASSAYYEQYF.

This sequence joins TRBV18 and TRBJ1-4; 11 bases map to TRBD1. The germline V gene encodes CDR1 KGHSH and CDR2 LQKENI. This CDR3 comprises 15 residues. V gave up 5 bases and J gave up 11 bases; unmatched junction bases: 10. As DNA, the CDR3 is TGTGCCAGCTCAGCCGGACAGGGGGCTTTTGAGAAACTGTTTTTT. It specifies CASSAGQGAFEKLFF.

This clone has just a few counts. The chain joins TRBV15 to TRBJ2-2, with 10 positions matching TRBD2. This CDR3 has 16 residues. Germline V lookup: CDR1 LNHNV, CDR2 YYDKDF (reference sequence). The V gene end was trimmed by 6 bases and the J gene end by 2 bases; junction bases not matched to a gene: 6. The CDR3 spells CATRRTSGYNTGELFF. CDR3 DNA: TGTGCCACCAGACGGACTAGCGGCTACAACACCGGGGAGCTGTTTTTT.

The genes are TRBV9 and TRBJ2-3; TRBD2 is a possible D gene (6 bases). V lost 3 bases and J 3 bases, leaving 11 bases between the germline ends. Germline V gives CDR1 SGDLS, CDR2 YYNGEE. CDR3 length: 14 amino acids. Here the CDR3 reads CASSDPGTTDTQYF. In DNA, the CDR3 is TGTGCCAGCAGCGACCCCGGGACTACAGATACGCAGTATTTT.

The table lists this clone with a few counts. The CDR3 DNA is TGTGCCAGCAGCTTGGGCGGGAGCGATACCTACGAGCAGTACTTC. Its protein is CASSLGGSDTYEQYF. The chain employs TRBV7-2 and TRBJ2-7, with 7 bases lining up with TRBD2. In germline, CDR1 is SGHTA, CDR2 FQGNSA. Unmatched junction bases numbered 7, after V lost 3 bases and J lost 2 bases. This CDR3 comprises 15 residues.

CDR3 coding DNA: TGTGCCAGCAGTGACCCGACAAGGGGCTACGAGCAGTACTTC. Its protein product is CASSDPTRGYEQYF. The chain recombines TRBV25-1 with TRBJ2-7; the D gene is possibly TRBD1 (5 bases). V was clipped by 3 bases and J by 3 bases, with 12 bases between them. Per the germline V gene, CDR1 is MGHDK and CDR2 is SYGVNS. This CDR3 is built from 14 residues.

This chain connects TRBV4-3 to TRBJ2-5; 8 positions match TRBD1. In germline, CDR1 is LGHNA, CDR2 YSLEER. This CDR3 is built from 15 residues. Trimming at V came to 1 base and at J to 5 bases, leaving 6 bases not matched to a gene. The CDR3 bases are TGCGCCAGCAGCCAAGGACAGGGGTATACTGAGACCCAGTACTTC. This gives the protein CASSQGQGYTETQYF.

The chain couples TRBV19 to TRBJ2-3, with TRBD2 as a possible D gene (5 bases). With 2 bases removed from V and 2 bases from J, the gap between germline ends came to 8 bases. CDR1 and CDR2 (germline): LNHDA, SQIVND (reference sequence). The CDR3 runs to 14 residues. In DNA form, the CDR3 reads TGTGCCAGTAGTATATCCGGGGACACAGATACGCAGTATTTT. Its protein is CASSISGDTDTQYF.